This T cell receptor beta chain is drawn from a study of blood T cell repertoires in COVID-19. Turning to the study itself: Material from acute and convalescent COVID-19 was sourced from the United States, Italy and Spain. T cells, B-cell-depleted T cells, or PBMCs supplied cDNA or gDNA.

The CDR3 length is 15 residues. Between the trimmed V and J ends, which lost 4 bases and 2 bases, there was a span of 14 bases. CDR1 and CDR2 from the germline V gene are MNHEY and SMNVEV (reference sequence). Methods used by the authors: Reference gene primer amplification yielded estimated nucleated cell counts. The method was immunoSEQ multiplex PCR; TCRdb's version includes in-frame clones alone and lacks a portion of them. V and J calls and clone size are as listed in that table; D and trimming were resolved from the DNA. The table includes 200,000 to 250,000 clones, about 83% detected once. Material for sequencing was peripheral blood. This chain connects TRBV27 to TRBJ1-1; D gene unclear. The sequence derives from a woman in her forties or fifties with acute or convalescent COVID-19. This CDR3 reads CASSSSPRENTEAFF. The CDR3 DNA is TGTGCCAGCAGTTCGTCCCCCCGGGAAAACACTGAAGCTTTCTTT.